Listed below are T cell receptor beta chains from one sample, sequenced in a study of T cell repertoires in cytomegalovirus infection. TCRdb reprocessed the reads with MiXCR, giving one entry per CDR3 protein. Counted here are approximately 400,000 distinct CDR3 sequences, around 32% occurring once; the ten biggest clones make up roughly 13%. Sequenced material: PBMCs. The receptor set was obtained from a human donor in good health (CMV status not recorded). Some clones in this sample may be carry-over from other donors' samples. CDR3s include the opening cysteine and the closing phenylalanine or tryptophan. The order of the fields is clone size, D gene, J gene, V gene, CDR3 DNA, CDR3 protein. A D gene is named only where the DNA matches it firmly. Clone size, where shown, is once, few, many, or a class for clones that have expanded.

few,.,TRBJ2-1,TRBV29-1,TGCAGCGTTGAGCCAGGGGTCAATGAGCAGTTCTTC,CSVEPGVNEQFF
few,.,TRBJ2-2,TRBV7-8,TGTGCCAGCAGCTTAGTGGGGAATGAGGGCACCGGGGAGCTGTTTTTT,CASSLVGNEGTGELFF
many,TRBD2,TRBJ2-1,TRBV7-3,TGTGCCAGCAGCTTAAGTGGGGGGGGAATCAATGAGCAGTTCTTC,CASSLSGGGINEQFF
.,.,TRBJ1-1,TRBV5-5,TGTGCCAGCAGCTTGGGTTATGACATGGGTGAGGCTTTCTTT,CASSLGYDMGEAFF
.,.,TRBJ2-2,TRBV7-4,TGTGCCAGCAGCTTCCGAACCACCGGGGAGCTGTTTTTT,CASSFRTTGELFF
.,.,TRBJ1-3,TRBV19,TGTGCCAGTAGTACTCCGCGGATCACTGGAAACACCATATATTTT,CASSTPRITGNTIYF
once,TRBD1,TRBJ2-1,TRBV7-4,TGTGCCAGCAGCCCCCGACAGGGGGTTGGCAATGAGCAGTTCTTC,CASSPRQGVGNEQFF
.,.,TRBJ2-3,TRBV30,TGTGCCTGGACCTGGGGGCAGAACACAGATACGCAGTATTTT,CAWTWGQNTDTQYF
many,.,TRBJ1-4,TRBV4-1,TGCGCCAGCAGCCAAGTGAACTTGGGGTTCCGGACTGATGAAAAACTGTTTTTT,CASSQVNLGFRTDEKLFF
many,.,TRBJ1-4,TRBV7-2,TGTGCCAGCAGCTTGAGGGTAGTGGGAAAACTGTTTTTT,CASSLRVVGKLFF
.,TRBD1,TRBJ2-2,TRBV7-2,TGTGCCAGTAGCTTAACAGGGGCGAAAACCGGGGAGCTGTTTTTT,CASSLTGAKTGELFF
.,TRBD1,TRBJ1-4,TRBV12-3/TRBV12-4,TGTGCCAGCAGTCTTTGGGACAGGGGACCTGCTAATGAAAAACTGTTTTTT,CASSLWDRGPANEKLFF
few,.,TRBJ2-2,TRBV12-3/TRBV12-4,TGTGCCAGCAGTTTTTTCGATGGCGGGGAGCTGTTTTTT,CASSFFDGGELFF
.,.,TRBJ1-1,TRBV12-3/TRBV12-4,TGTGCCAGCAGGTCGACAGGAATGAACACTGAAGCTTTCTTT,CASRSTGMNTEAFF
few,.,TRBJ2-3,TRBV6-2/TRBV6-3,TGTGCCAGCAGGAAAACAACTAGCACAGATACGCAGTATTTT,CASRKTTSTDTQYF
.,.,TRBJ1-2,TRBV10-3,TGTGCCACCGTGGGGCAGGGGAGGAACTATGGCTACACCTTC,CATVGQGRNYGYTF
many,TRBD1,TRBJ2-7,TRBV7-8,TGTGCCAGCAGCTTTAGACGGACCAGGGGGTTTGAGCAGTACTTC,CASSFRRTRGFEQYF
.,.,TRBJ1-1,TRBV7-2,TGTGCCAGCAGCCCAATGGGGGAAAAAGCTTTCTTT,CASSPMGEKAFF
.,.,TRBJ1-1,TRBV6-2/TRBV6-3,TGTGCCAGCAGTCGTTCAGTCACTGAAGCTTTCTTT,CASSRSVTEAFF
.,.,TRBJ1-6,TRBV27,TGTGCCAGCAGTCTGGGTATTAATTCACCCCTCCACTTT,CASSLGINSPLHF
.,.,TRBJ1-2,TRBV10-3,TGTGCCATCAGTGACAGCTATGGCTACACCTTC,CAISDSYGYTF
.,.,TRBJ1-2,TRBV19,TGTACCAGTAGTCCCGGGACGGGCTCTAGAGGCCACACCTTC,CTSSPGTGSRGHTF
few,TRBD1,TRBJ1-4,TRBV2,TGTGCCAGCAAAGCACAGGGGGCGAAAAAACTGTTTTTT,CASKAQGAKKLFF
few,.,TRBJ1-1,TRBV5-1,TGCGCCAGCAGCCCAGTAGGGCCCTGGAACACTGAAGCTTTCTTT,CASSPVGPWNTEAFF
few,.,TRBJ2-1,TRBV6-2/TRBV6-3,TGTGCCAGCACAGGGGTTCACCCTTACAATGAGCAGTTCTTC,CASTGVHPYNEQFF
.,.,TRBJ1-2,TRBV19,TGTGCCAGTAGTATACCGGGACCGCCGCCCTATGGCTACACCTTC,CASSIPGPPPYGYTF
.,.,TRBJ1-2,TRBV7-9,TGTGCCAGCAGCTTAGCCCAAGCCGATGGCTACACCTTC,CASSLAQADGYTF
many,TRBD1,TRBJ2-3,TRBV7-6,TGTGCCAGCAGCGCGACAGGGGCGAGCACAGATACGCAGTATTTT,CASSATGASTDTQYF
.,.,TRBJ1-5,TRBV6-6,TGTGCCAGCAGTTACATTATGGGGCCGGGGCAGCCCCAGCATTTT,CASSYIMGPGQPQHF
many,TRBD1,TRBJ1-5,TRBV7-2,TGTGCCAGCGAGCCCAGGCAGGGGGCTGGTCAGCCCCAGCATTTT,CASEPRQGAGQPQHF
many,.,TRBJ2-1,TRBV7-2,TGTGCCAGCAGCCCCAGACCCCCCAATGAGCAGTTCTTC,CASSPRPPNEQFF
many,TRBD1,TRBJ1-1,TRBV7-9,TGTGCCAGCAGCTTGGGACAGAGGGAGGTCGAGGAAGCTTTCTTT,CASSLGQREVEEAFF
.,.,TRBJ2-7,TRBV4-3,TGCGCCAGCAGCCAAGATCTAGGGAGCCGGGAGCAGTACTTC,CASSQDLGSREQYF
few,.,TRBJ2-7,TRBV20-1,TGCAGTGCTAGTAGGTCGGTCTACGAGCAGTACTTC,CSASRSVYEQYF
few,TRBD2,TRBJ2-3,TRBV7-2,TGTGCCAGCAGCTTAGGGTCCCGGGGGGGCCGCACAGATACGCAGTATTTT,CASSLGSRGGRTDTQYF
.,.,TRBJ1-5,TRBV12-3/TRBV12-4,TGTGCCAGCAGTTTGGGGGCAGGGCAGGATCAGCCCCAGCATTTT,CASSLGAGQDQPQHF
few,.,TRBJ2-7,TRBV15,TGTGCCACCAGCAGACTTACAGGGTCAGGGGACGAGCAGTACTTC,CATSRLTGSGDEQYF
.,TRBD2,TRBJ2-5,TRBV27,TGTGCCAGCAGTTTAAGTCCCCCGGGACTAGCGGAACTACTACAAGAGACCCAGTACTTC,CASSLSPPGLAELLQETQYF
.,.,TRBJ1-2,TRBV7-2,TGTGCCAGCAGCCCCAGATTGGGTGGCTACACCTTC,CASSPRLGGYTF
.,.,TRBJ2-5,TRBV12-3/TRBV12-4,TGTGCCAGCAGTTTCGGAGGGGCCCAGAGGGAGACCCAGTACTTC,CASSFGGAQRETQYF
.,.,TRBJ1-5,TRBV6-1,TGTGCCAGCATTGTCACCTATCAGCCCCAGCATTTT,CASIVTYQPQHF
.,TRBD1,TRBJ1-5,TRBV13,TGTGCCAGCAGCTTTGGGACAGGGATAGGGCAGCCCCAGCATTTT,CASSFGTGIGQPQHF
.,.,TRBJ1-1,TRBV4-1,TGCGCCAGCAGCCAAGCAGGGAGAGCTTTCTTT,CASSQAGRAFF
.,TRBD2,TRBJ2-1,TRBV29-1,TGCAGCGTTGAAGATGGGACTAGCGGATACAATGAGCAGTTCTTC,CSVEDGTSGYNEQFF
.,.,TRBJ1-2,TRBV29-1,TGCAGCGTTGAAGCGACGGAAAAGTTGGGCTACACCTTC,CSVEATEKLGYTF
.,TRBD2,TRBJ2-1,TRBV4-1,TGCGCCAGCAGCCCGAGACTAGCCCTCAACAATGAGCAGTTCTTC,CASSPRLALNNEQFF
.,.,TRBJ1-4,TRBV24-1,TGTGCCACCAGTGAAGAGGACGCGGGGAGAGAAAAACTGTTTTTT,CATSEEDAGREKLFF
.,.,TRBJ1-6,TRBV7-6,TGTGCCAGCAGCTTAAACATGCTCGACGGGACACAGAATTCACCCCTCCACTTT,CASSLNMLDGTQNSPLHF
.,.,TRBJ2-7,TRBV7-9,TGTGCCAGCAGCCCCAGTGGGATCTCCTACGAGCAGTACTTC,CASSPSGISYEQYF
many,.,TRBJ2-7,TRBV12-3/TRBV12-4,TGTGCCAGCACCGAGGACACCATATCCTACGAGCAGTACTTC,CASTEDTISYEQYF